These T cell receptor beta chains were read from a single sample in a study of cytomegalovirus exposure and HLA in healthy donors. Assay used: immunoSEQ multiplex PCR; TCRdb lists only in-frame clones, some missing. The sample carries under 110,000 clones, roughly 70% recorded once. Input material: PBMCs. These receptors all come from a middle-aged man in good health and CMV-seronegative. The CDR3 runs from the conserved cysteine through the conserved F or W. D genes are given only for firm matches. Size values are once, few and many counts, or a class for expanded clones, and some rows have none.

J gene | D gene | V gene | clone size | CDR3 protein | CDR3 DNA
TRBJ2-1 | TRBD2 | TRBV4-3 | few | CASSHRAGAGVGYNEQFF | TGCGCCAGCAGCCATCGTGCGGGAGCCGGGGTGGGATACAATGAGCAGTTCTTC
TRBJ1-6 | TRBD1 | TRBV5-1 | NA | CASSRDRGNNSPLHF | TGCGCCAGCAGCCGGGACAGGGGTAATAATTCACCCCTCCACTTT
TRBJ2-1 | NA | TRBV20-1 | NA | CSALYKNEQFF | TGCAGTGCCCTTTACAAGAATGAGCAGTTCTTC
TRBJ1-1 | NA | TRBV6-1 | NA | CASRRNRDTEAFF | TGTGCCAGCAGGAGAAACAGGGATACTGAAGCTTTCTTT
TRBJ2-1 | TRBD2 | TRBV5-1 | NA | CATSSGGSYNEQFF | TGCGCCACCTCGAGCGGGGGCTCCTACAATGAGCAGTTCTTC
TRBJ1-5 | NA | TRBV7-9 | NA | CASSRTGGGQPQHF | TGTGCCAGCAGCCGGACGGGGGGCGGTCAGCCCCAGCATTTT
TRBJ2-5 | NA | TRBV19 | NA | CASSIEAGAAKGETQYF | TGTGCCAGTAGTATAGAGGCGGGGGCGGCAAAGGGGGAGACCCAGTACTTC
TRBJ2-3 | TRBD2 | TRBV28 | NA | CASSFLTSGSLYTQYF | TGTGCCAGCAGTTTCCTTACTAGCGGGAGTCTATATACGCAGTATTTT
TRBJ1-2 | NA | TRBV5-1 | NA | CASSSVDNYGYTF | TGCGCCAGCAGCTCGGTCGATAACTATGGCTACACCTTC
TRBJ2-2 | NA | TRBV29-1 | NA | CSGSLGGRNTGELFF | TGCAGCGGGTCCCTTGGAGGGAGGAACACCGGGGAGCTGTTTTTT
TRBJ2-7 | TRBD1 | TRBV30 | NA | CAWSQQGSGSYEQYF | TGTGCCTGGAGTCAACAGGGGTCAGGGTCCTACGAGCAGTACTTC
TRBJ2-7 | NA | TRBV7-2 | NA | CASRENSGARGEQYF | TGTGCCAGCAGGGAAAACTCAGGGGCCAGGGGCGAGCAGTACTTC
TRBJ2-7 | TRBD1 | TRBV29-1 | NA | CSVEGAGRDRAYEQYF | TGCAGCGTTGAAGGAGCAGGGCGGGACAGGGCGTACGAGCAGTACTTC
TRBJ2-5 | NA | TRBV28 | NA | CASKRGFGQETQYF | TGTGCCAGCAAACGGGGGTTCGGCCAAGAGACCCAGTACTTC
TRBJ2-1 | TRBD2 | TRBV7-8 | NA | CASSFQERGQFF | TGTGCCAGCAGTTTTCAGGAGCGGGGGCAGTTCTTC
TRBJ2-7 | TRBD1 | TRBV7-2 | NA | CASSRDRASEQYF | TGTGCCAGCAGCCGCGACAGGGCGAGCGAGCAGTACTTC
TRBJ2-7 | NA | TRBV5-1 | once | CASSPGAGADYEQYF | TGCGCCAGCAGCCCCGGGGCGGGGGCCGACTACGAGCAGTACTTC
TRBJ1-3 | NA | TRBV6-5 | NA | CASMRSRFSGNTIYF | TGTGCCAGCATGAGGTCCCGATTCTCTGGAAACACCATATATTTT
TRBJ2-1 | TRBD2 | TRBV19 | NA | CASSIGLAANNEQFF | TGTGCCAGTAGTATAGGGCTAGCGGCTAACAATGAGCAGTTCTTC
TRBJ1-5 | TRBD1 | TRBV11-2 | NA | CASSLNTGGGQPQHF | TGTGCCAGCAGCTTAAATACAGGGGGCGGGCAGCCCCAGCATTTT
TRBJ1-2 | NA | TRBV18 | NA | CASSPGEGQTGYTF | TGTGCCAGCTCACCCGGGGAGGGGCAAACAGGCTACACCTTC
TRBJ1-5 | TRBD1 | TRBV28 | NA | CASSSGTGGSGPQHF | TGTGCCAGCAGTTCAGGGACAGGGGGCTCGGGGCCCCAGCATTTT
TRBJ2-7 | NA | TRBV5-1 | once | CASSLEPSPYEQYF | TGCGCCAGCAGCTTGGAACCGTCGCCATACGAGCAGTACTTC
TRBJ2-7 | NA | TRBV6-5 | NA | CASSYRQAYEQYF | TGTGCCAGCAGTTACCGACAGGCCTACGAGCAGTACTTC
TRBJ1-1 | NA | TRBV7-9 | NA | CSSSLGGPGESSEAFF | TGTTCCAGCAGCTTAGGGGGTCCGGGGGAGTCAAGTGAAGCTTTCTTT
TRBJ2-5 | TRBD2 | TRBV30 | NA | CAWSVPSGYQETQYF | TGTGCCTGGAGTGTTCCTAGCGGGTACCAAGAGACCCAGTACTTC
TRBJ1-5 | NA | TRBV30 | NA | CAWSAGDNQPQHF | TGTGCCTGGAGTGCAGGGGATAATCAGCCCCAGCATTTT
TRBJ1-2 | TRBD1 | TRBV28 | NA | CASSLPQGAGGYTF | TGTGCCAGCAGTCTTCCCCAGGGGGCTGGTGGCTACACCTTC
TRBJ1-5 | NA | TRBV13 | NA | CASSLGRTGQPQHF | TGTGCCAGCAGCTTAGGAAGGACGGGGCAGCCCCAGCATTTT
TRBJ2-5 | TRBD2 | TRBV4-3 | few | CASSQNIPGLGMGTQYF | TGCGCCAGCAGCCAAAATATTCCGGGACTAGGGATGGGGACCCAGTACTTC
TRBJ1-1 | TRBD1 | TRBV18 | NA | CASSLLDRGTTEAFF | TGTGCCAGCTCACTCCTGGACAGGGGGACGACTGAAGCTTTCTTT
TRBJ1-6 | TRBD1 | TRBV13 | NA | CASSPRDRGASPLHF | TGTGCCAGCAGCCCTCGGGACAGGGGGGCTTCACCCCTCCACTTT
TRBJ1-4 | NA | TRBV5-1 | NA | CASSLGGGVGEKLFF | TGCGCCAGCAGCTTAGGCGGGGGAGTCGGTGAAAAACTGTTTTTT
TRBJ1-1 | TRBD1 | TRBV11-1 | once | CASSVQGIFAEAFF | TGTGCCAGCAGCGTACAGGGGATATTCGCTGAAGCTTTCTTT
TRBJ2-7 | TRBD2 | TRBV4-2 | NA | CASSQGSSGVYEQYF | TGTGCCAGCAGCCAAGGGAGTAGCGGGGTTTACGAGCAGTACTTC
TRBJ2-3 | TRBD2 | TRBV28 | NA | CASRSRGGLTDTQYF | TGTGCCAGCAGGTCACGGGGGGGCCTGACAGATACGCAGTATTTT
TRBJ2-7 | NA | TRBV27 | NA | CASTAGGGQVTYEQYF | TGTGCCAGTACCGCTGGTGGGGGCCAAGTTACCTACGAGCAGTACTTC
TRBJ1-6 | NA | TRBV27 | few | CASSRTGYNSPLHF | TGTGCCAGCAGTCGCACAGGGTATAATTCACCCCTCCACTTT
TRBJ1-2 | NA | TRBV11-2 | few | CATSIQYGYTF | TGTGCCACCTCCATACAGTATGGCTACACCTTC
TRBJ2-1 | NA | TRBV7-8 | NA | CASSSFRSDEQFF | TGTGCCAGCAGCTCCTTCCGAAGCGATGAGCAGTTCTTC
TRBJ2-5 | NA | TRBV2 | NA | CASSVFSGQETQYF | TGTGCCAGCAGTGTATTTTCAGGGCAAGAGACCCAGTACTTC
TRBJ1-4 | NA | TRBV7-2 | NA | CASSFEDKEKLFF | TGTGCCAGCAGCTTTGAGGATAAGGAAAAACTGTTTTTT
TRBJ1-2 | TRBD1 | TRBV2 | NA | CASSEAEGASGYTF | TGTGCCAGCAGTGAAGCGGAGGGGGCAAGTGGCTACACCTTC
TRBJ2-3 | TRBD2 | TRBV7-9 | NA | CASSLKLGGTDTQYF | TGTGCCAGCAGCTTGAAATTGGGGGGGACAGATACGCAGTATTTT
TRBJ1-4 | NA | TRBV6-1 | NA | CASRSRTANNEKLFF | TGTGCCAGCCGAAGTCGGACAGCAAATAATGAAAAACTGTTTTTT
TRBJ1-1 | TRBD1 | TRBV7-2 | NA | CASSLSRSGGAEAFF | TGTGCCAGCAGCTTATCCAGATCAGGGGGTGCCGAAGCTTTCTTT
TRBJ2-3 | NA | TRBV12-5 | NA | CASGLGVTDTQYF | TGTGCTAGTGGTTTGGGAGTAACAGATACGCAGTATTTT
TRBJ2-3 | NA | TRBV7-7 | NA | CASSLDSLNTQYF | TGTGCTAGCAGCTTGGACAGCCTTAATACGCAGTATTTT
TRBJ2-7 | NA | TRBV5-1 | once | CASSLAVGASYEQYF | TGCGCCAGCAGCTTGGCGGTAGGGGCGTCATACGAGCAGTACTTC
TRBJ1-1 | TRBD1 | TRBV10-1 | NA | CASRGTGNTEAFF | TGCGCCAGCAGAGGGACAGGGAACACTGAAGCTTTCTTT
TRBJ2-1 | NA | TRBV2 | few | CASSEDRRSYNEQFF | TGTGCCAGCAGTGAAGACAGGAGAAGTTACAATGAGCAGTTCTTC
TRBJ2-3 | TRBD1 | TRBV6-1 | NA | CASSMDRGRTDTQYF | TGTGCCAGCAGTATGGACAGGGGACGCACAGATACGCAGTATTTT
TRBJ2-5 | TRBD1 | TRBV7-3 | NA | CASSLRGQHQETQYF | TGTGCCAGCAGCTTAAGGGGACAGCACCAAGAGACCCAGTACTTC
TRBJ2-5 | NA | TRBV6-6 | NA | CASSLRETQYF | TGTGCCAGCAGTCTCCGAGAGACCCAGTACTTC
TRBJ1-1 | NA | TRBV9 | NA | CASSVQGGNTEAFF | TGTGCCAGCAGCGTACAAGGGGGGAACACTGAAGCTTTCTTT
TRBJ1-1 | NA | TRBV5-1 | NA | CASSLRGRGTEAFF | TGCGCCAGCAGCTTGAGAGGGAGAGGAACTGAAGCTTTCTTT
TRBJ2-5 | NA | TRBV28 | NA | CASSWGGGGKTQYF | TGTGCCAGCAGTTGGGGGGGCGGTGGGAAGACCCAGTACTTC
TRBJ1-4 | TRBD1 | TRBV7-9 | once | CASSFRTGTGVEKLFF | TGTGCCAGCAGTTTTCGTACCGGGACAGGGGTAGAAAAACTGTTTTTT